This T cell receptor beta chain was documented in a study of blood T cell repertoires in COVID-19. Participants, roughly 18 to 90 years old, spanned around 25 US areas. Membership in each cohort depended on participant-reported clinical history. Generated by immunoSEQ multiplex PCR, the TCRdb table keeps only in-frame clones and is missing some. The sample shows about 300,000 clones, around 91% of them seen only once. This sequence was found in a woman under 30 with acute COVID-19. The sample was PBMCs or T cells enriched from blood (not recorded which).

CDR3 protein: CASTAGPGGSTDTQYF. CDR3 DNA sequence: TGCGCCAGCACAGCGGGTCCGGGAGGGAGCACAGATACGCAGTATTTT. V is TRBV5-1 and J is TRBJ2-3; TRBD2 agrees at 8 bases. With 6 bases clipped from V and 0 bases from J, the junction kept 9 bases outside the gene matches. Germline lookup yields CDR1 SGHRS and CDR2 YFSETQ. CDR3 size: 16 residues.